One T cell receptor (beta chain) is described in this entry. What it recognizes is unknown. V lost 0 bases and J lost 8; bases outside the gene matches: 13. Looked up from germline, CDR1 is SGHKS and CDR2 is YYEKEE (reference sequence). This CDR3 comprises 17 residues. Together with a sample-barcoded 5' primer, a J-beta primer mix was included in a second PCR lasting about 6 to 12 cycles. TCRdb itself ran the 5' RACE reads through MiXCR, one entry per CDR3 protein. The table lists 1.5 million to 2 million distinct CDR3 sequences, 28% of them singletons. Every donor gave around 10 milliliters of peripheral blood. At least 5.5 micrograms of total RNA were extracted per sample. The sample belongs to a study of blood T cells in healthy people across ages. The study, taken as a whole, reports: Per million T cells, TCR beta diversity dropped about linearly as age rose.

The sequence derives from a woman aged 25-40 years in good health. The chain has TRBV5-5 and TRBJ1-5; TRBD1 matches 8 bases. The sequencing sample was made of blood. CDR3 coding DNA: TGTGCCAGCAGCTTGGCCGGGAGCAGGGGACAGGTAAAGCCCCAGCATTTT. Protein: CASSLAGSRGQVKPQHF.